The clone carrying this T cell receptor beta chain was seen more than once but under ten times. Its specificity is not known. This entry is derived from a study of blood T cells in healthy people across ages. General study points: A roughly linear fall in TCR beta diversity per million T cells was seen with increasing age.

Using a J-beta primer mix together with a sample-barcoded 5' primer, a second PCR was run for roughly 6 to 12 cycles. Each sample provided no less than 2.5 million CDR3-containing paired-end reads. TCRdb re-analysed the 5' RACE reads in MiXCR, keeping a single row per CDR3 protein. The data hold some 900,000 distinct CDR3 sequences, with 29% observed a single time. The sequenced material came from blood. This clonotype was obtained from an elderly woman in good health.

This CDR3 is CASSPPMDKKLFF. The CDR3 coding sequence is TGTGCCAGCTCACCACCTATGGATAAAAAACTGTTTTTT. This chain connects TRBV18 to TRBJ1-4; D not certain. V lost 0 bases to trimming and J lost 9 bases, with 8 bases between them. CDR3 length equals 13 residues. CDR1 KGHSH and CDR2 LQKENI come from the germline V gene.